A single sample gave rise to the 9 T cell receptor beta chains below, sequenced in a study of blood T cell repertoires in COVID-19. TCRdb's table, derived via immunoSEQ multiplex PCR, lists solely in-frame clones and lacks some. The sample records about half a million clones, approximately 83% being singletons. Sequencing was performed on peripheral blood. The receptors here all came from a human donor in a cohort sampled during active COVID-19.

The chain employs TRBV5-6 and TRBJ1-2, with TRBD1 identical over 9 bases. CDR1 is SGHDT, CDR2 YYEEEE, per germline. The junction had 11 bases not matched to a gene; V was cut back by 5 bases and J by 6 bases. This CDR3 has 15 amino acids. The CDR3 DNA sequence: TGTGCCAGCAGGGGACAGGGCGTAGGGGTTCATGGCTACACCTTC. It codes for CASRGQGVGVHGYTF.

The genes are TRBV4-3 and TRBJ2-7; 14 bases are shared with TRBD2. Per germline, CDR1 LGHNA and CDR2 YSLEER. V gave up 4 bases and J gave up 3 bases; unmatched junction bases: 8. This CDR3 has 17 amino acids. The CDR3 DNA is TGCGCCAGCAGCCGAGGTTTAGGGACTAGCGGGGGCTACGAGCAGTACTTC. This gives the protein CASSRGLGTSGGYEQYF.

The CDR3 bases are TGTGCCAGTAGTCCTCTAGCGGGAGGGAAGAATGAGCAGTTCTTC. Amino acid sequence: CASSPLAGGKNEQFF. The chain couples TRBV19 to TRBJ2-1; TRBD2 matches at 12 bases. The CDR3 is 15 residues long. Germline CDR1 and CDR2: LNHDA and SQIVND (reference sequence). The V segment lost 5 bases and the J segment 7 bases; nucleotides outside the gene matches: 6.

Here the CDR3 DNA reads TGTGCCAGCAGCCCCAGGGCCTCATACCTAGGCTACACCTTC. It encodes CASSPRASYLGYTF. The rearrangement links TRBV5-8 to TRBJ1-2; possible D gene TRBD1, 5 bases. This CDR3 is 14 amino acids long. Trimming took off 4 bases at V and 8 bases at J, with 18 bases between the two ends. Germline lookup yields CDR1 SGHTS and CDR2 YDEGEE.

The rearrangement joins TRBV5-8 to TRBJ1-1; 8 bases match TRBD1. The V segment lost 3 bases and the J segment 1 base; nucleotides outside the gene matches: 8. CDR1 is SGHTS, CDR2 YDEGEE, per germline. The CDR3 contains 16 residues. As DNA, the CDR3 is TGTGCCAGCAGCTCATACAGGGGGTCAGGGAACACTGAAGCTTTCTTT. It specifies CASSSYRGSGNTEAFF.

The V call is TRBV18, the J call TRBJ2-1; 7 bases map to TRBD2. The length of the CDR3 is 16 residues. The germline gives CDR1 KGHSH, CDR2 LQKENI. With V trimmed by 6 bases and J by 4 bases, 12 bases remained unmatched. In DNA, the CDR3 is TGTGCCAGCTCTACCCTGGCGGGAGCGATGTACAATGAGCAGTTCTTC. It translates to CASSTLAGAMYNEQFF.

The chain carries TRBV3-1 (or the pseudogene TRBV3-2) and TRBJ1-1; TRBD1 is a possible D gene (6 bases). V was cut by 7 bases and J by 1 base, with 16 bases left in between. This CDR3 spans 15 amino acids. Germline V gene lookup returns CDR1 LGHDT and CDR2 YNNKEL (reference sequence). The CDR3 nucleotides are TGTGCCAGCACCCTAAGAGGGGGATCGAACACTGAAGCTTTCTTT. Its protein is CASTLRGGSNTEAFF.

The chain couples TRBV7-2 to TRBJ2-7; 8 nucleotides match TRBD1. Germline CDR1 and CDR2: SGHTA and FQGNSA. J was trimmed by 4 bases and V by 5 bases; bases with no gene match: 10. The CDR3 length is 15 residues. The CDR3 here is CASSQGAGTQYEQYF. DNA for the CDR3: TGTGCCAGCAGCCAGGGGGCGGGCACCCAATACGAGCAGTACTTC.

The chain recombines TRBV19 with TRBJ2-2; D is possibly TRBD2 (5 bases). This CDR3 comprises 13 residues. V was trimmed by 6 bases and J by 6 bases, leaving 11 bases between them. Germline loops: CDR1 LNHDA, CDR2 SQIVND (reference sequence). The CDR3 DNA reads TGTGCCAGTAGCCCCGGGGTAGCCGGGGAGCTGTTTTTT. Protein sequence: CASSPGVAGELFF.